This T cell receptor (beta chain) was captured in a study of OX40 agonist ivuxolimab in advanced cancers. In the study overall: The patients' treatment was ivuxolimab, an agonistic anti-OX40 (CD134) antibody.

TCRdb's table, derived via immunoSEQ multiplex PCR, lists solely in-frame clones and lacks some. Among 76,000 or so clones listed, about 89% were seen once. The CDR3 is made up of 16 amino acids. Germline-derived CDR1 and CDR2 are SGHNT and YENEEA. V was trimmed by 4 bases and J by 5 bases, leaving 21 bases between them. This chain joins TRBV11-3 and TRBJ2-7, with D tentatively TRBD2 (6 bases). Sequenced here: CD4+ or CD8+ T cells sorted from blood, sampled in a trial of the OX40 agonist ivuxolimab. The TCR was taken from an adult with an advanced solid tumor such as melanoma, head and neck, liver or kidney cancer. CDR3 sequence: CASSSPLTSIGDEQYF. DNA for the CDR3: TGTGCCAGCAGCTCGCCCCTTACTAGCATTGGCGACGAGCAGTACTTC.